Below, 20 T cell receptor beta chains from the same sample are listed, as sequenced in a study of blood T cells in healthy people across ages. A sample-barcoded 5' primer and a J-beta primer mix were used in a second PCR of roughly 7 to 12 cycles. Via MiXCR, TCRdb re-called the 5' RACE reads, giving one row per CDR3 protein. The table includes more than 700,000 distinct CDR3 sequences, roughly 50% detected once. Source material: blood. The origin of the receptors is a man aged 80 or over in good health.

This clonotype was seen more than once but under ten times. V usage is TRBV7-2 and J usage is TRBJ2-7; either TRBD1 or TRBD2 may fit D (5 bases each). The CDR3 runs 15 residues. The V gene's germline CDR1 is SGHTA and CDR2 FQGNSA. The germline V and J ends were trimmed by 4 bases and 2 bases, with 15 bases remaining between them. DNA for the CDR3: TGTGCCAGCAGCTCCAGGGTAGGGAGTACCTACGAGCAGTACTTC. This sequence encodes CASSSRVGSTYEQYF.

This clonotype appeared a few times. The J gene is TRBJ2-3, the V gene TRBV20-1, with TRBD2 matching 14 bases. The CDR3 extends over 17 amino acids. V was clipped by 3 bases and J by 4 bases; unmatched bases: 9. The germline gives CDR1 DFQATT, CDR2 SNEGSKA (reference sequence). For the CDR3, the DNA is TGCAGTGCTAGGGATGTATCGGGACTAGCGGGAGCAGATACGCAGTATTTT. Its translation is CSARDVSGLAGADTQYF.

The rearrangement joins TRBV28 to TRBJ2-5, with 10 bases identical to TRBD2. CDR1 MDHEN and CDR2 SYDVKM come from the germline V gene. The CDR3 has 15 residues. The V and J ends lost 1 base and 4 bases, in that order; junction bases with no gene match: 3. The CDR3, as DNA: TGTGCCAGCAGTTTATTAGCGGGAGGTGCAGAGACCCAGTACTTC. It is translated as CASSLLAGGAETQYF.

The chain employs TRBV20-1 and TRBJ1-1; TRBD1 matches 9 bases. V lost 6 bases to trimming and J lost 5 bases; unmatched junction nucleotides: 7. The CDR3 has 13 amino acids. The germline CDR1 and CDR2 sequences are DFQATT and SNEGSKA (reference sequence). CDR3 in DNA: TGCAGTGCCGTACAGGGGGCTAGGACTGAAGCTTTCTTT. Its translation is CSAVQGARTEAFF.

The rearrangement links TRBV29-1 to TRBJ1-1, with a weak D call TRBD1 (5 bases). Germline lookup yields CDR1 SQVTM and CDR2 ANQGSEA. The CDR3 covers 11 residues. With 7 bases removed from V and 3 bases from J, the gap between germline ends came to 9 bases. CDR3 loop: CSGGGYTEAFF. As DNA, the CDR3 is TGCAGCGGGGGGGGGTACACTGAAGCTTTCTTT.

The chain recombines TRBV14 with TRBJ2-4, with a tentative D call TRBD1 (5 bases). The assigned J gene may be wrong: the sequence end matches TRBJ2-7 better. Looked up from germline, CDR1 is SGHDN and CDR2 is FVKESK. The CDR3 runs to 16 residues. This CDR3 reads CASSQDQRQGTYEQYF. The CDR3 region has the DNA TGTGCCAGCAGCCAAGATCAACGCCAGGGCACCTACGAGCAGTACTTC.

V is TRBV10-3 and J is TRBJ2-1, with D uncertain. The CDR3 totals 13 residues. Deletions cut 11 bases from V and 3 bases from J, with 14 bases between. The germline V gene encodes CDR1 ENHRY and CDR2 SYGVKD. CDR3 amino acids: CAAAANLYNEQFF. CDR3 DNA: TGTGCCGCGGCAGCTAACCTCTACAATGAGCAGTTCTTC.

The genes are TRBV7-3 and TRBJ2-5; D gene uncertain. CDR1 is SGHTA and CDR2 is FQGTGA in the germline V gene. The V end was cut by 5 bases, the J end by 5 bases, with 15 bases between. The CDR3 contains 14 residues. Here the CDR3 DNA reads TGTGCCAGCAGCCCAAACCACCCGTGGGAGACCCAGTACTTC. Protein: CASSPNHPWETQYF. Drawing the rest from reference TRBV7-3 and TRBJ2-5, the complete variable domain is GAGVSQTPSNKVTEKGKYVELRCDPISGHTALYWYRQSLGQGPEFLIYFQGTGAADDSGLPNDRFFAVRPEGSVSTLKIQRTERGDSAVYLCASSPNHPWETQYFGPGTRLLVL.

The V call is TRBV7-2, the J call TRBJ2-1; 7 bases are a match to TRBD2. The CDR3 has 17 amino acids. V lost 0 bases to trimming and J lost 6 bases; unmatched junction nucleotides: 11. CDR1 is SGHTA and CDR2 is FQGNSA in the germline V gene. DNA for the CDR3: TGTGCCAGCAGCTTAGCCTGGCGGGGAGGGTTCGGCAATGAGCAGTTCTTC. It codes for CASSLAWRGGFGNEQFF.

V and J are TRBV7-2 and TRBJ2-4; D perhaps matches TRBD1 (6 bases). Germline CDR1 reads SGHTA; CDR2 reads FQGNSA. Between the trimmed V and J ends, which lost 5 bases and 0 bases, there was a span of 11 bases. CDR3 size: 15 residues. The CDR3 here is CASSPRQVAKNIQYF. The CDR3 DNA reads as TGTGCCAGCAGCCCCCGACAGGTAGCCAAAAACATTCAGTACTTC.

This clonotype has more than one count but fewer than ten. The chain employs TRBV20-1 and TRBJ2-1; 12 bases line up with TRBD2. CDR3 size: 15 residues. Trimming removed 6 bases from V and 4 bases from J; junction bases left unmatched: 7. In germline, CDR1 is DFQATT, CDR2 SNEGSKA (reference sequence). The CDR3 DNA reads as TGCAGTGCCCCGGGGACTAGCGGGCCTTACAATGAGCAGTTCTTC. It encodes CSAPGTSGPYNEQFF.

This clonotype was recorded a few times. The chain carries TRBV11-2 and TRBJ2-7, with D perhaps being TRBD1 or TRBD2 (5 bases each). The CDR3 extends over 13 amino acids. The V gene lost 2 bases and the J gene lost 6 bases, with 11 bases spanning the gap. Germline loops: CDR1 SGHAT, CDR2 FQNNGV. Here the CDR3 DNA reads TGTGCCAGCAGCTTAAGGATAGGGACCGAGCAGTACTTC. Translation gives CASSLRIGTEQYF.

This chain links TRBV18 with TRBJ2-1; 8 bases are shared with TRBD2. The CDR3 loop spans 17 amino acids. The V segment lost 6 bases and the J segment 2 bases; nucleotides outside the gene matches: 12. Germline loops: CDR1 KGHSH, CDR2 LQKENI. The CDR3 nucleotides are TGTGCCAGCTCCCACCTTCTAGCGGGCGAAACCTACAATGAGCAGTTCTTC. As protein: CASSHLLAGETYNEQFF.

This clonotype was counted many times. The chain uses TRBV5-1 and TRBJ2-7; TRBD1 might be the D (6 bases). This CDR3 has 14 amino acids. CDR1 and CDR2 from the germline V gene are SGHRS and YFSETQ. V was pared by 4 bases and J by 2 bases, with 13 bases between. The CDR3 loop reads CASSPRTATYEQYF. The CDR3, as DNA: TGCGCCAGCAGCCCCCGGACAGCCACCTACGAGCAGTACTTC.

The rearrangement links TRBV7-6 to TRBJ1-5; weak D call: TRBD1 (6 bases). With 5 bases removed from V and 5 bases from J, the gap between germline ends came to 16 bases. The CDR3 has 15 residues. Germline CDR1 SGHVS, CDR2 FNYEAQ. CDR3 region: CASSPLGGAHQPQHF. CDR3 nucleotides: TGTGCCAGCAGCCCACTGGGGGGGGCGCATCAGCCCCAGCATTTT.

The V call is TRBV3-1, the J call TRBJ2-5; D unclear. The V end was cut by 0 bases, the J end by 9 bases, with 17 bases between. There are 15 residues in the CDR3. Germline assignment: CDR1 LGHDT and CDR2 YNNKEL (reference sequence). CDR3 residues: CASSQDTKTRLAQYF. The CDR3 region has the DNA TGTGCCAGCAGCCAAGATACTAAGACACGGTTAGCCCAGTACTTC.

Only a few counts were recorded for this clonotype. DNA for the CDR3: TGCGCCAGCAGGGTGACAGGGAGGGCTGAAGCTTTCTTT. Protein: CASRVTGRAEAFF. The chain combines TRBV4-1 with TRBJ1-1; 7 bases match TRBD1. This CDR3 spans 13 amino acids. J was trimmed by 6 bases and V by 6 bases; bases with no gene match: 7. CDR1 and CDR2 (germline): MGHRA, YSYEKL.

This clonotype was recorded only once. CDR3 nucleotide sequence: TGCAGCGCCAATAGTGGGTTTTCGGGACCACTTTCCTACAATGAGCAGTTCTTC. Its protein product is CSANSGFSGPLSYNEQFF. This chain connects TRBV20-1 to TRBJ2-1; D is perhaps TRBD1 or TRBD2 (5 bases each). Germline loops: CDR1 DFQATT, CDR2 SNEGSKA (reference sequence). The CDR3 totals 18 residues.

This clonotype was seen a handful of times. The genes are TRBV29-1 and TRBJ1-1, with D uncertain. V dropped 7 bases and J dropped 5 bases, with 14 bases sitting between them. Germline V gene sequence: CDR1 SQVTM, CDR2 ANQGSEA. The CDR3 covers 12 residues. For the CDR3, the DNA is TGCAGCGGCCGACAAGGCGGGACTGAAGCTTTCTTT. It specifies CSGRQGGTEAFF.

In this sample, this clonotype turned up a few times. V gene TRBV7-3 combines with J gene TRBJ1-1; D is unclear. Trimming removed 2 bases at V and 2 bases at J, with 6 bases between. The CDR3 spans 13 residues. Germline V lookup: CDR1 SGHTA, CDR2 FQGTGA. The CDR3 spells CASSLEYNTEAFF. The DNA for the CDR3 is TGTGCCAGCAGCTTAGAATATAACACTGAAGCTTTCTTT.